This T cell receptor beta chain was sequenced during a study of blood T cells in healthy people across ages. Study results and limitations: Donor CMV status was unknown, possibly confounding expanded clonotype changes.

Through a sample-barcoded 5' primer and a J-beta primer mix, a second PCR was run for about 7 to 12 cycles. The authors tagged each cDNA molecule using a template-switch adaptor with 12 random nucleotides. TCRdb re-called the 5' RACE reads with MiXCR, one entry per CDR3 protein. The sample yields about 800,000 distinct CDR3 sequences, just under 25% seen once. The germline V and J ends were trimmed by 5 bases and 2 bases, with 16 bases remaining between them. Germline lookup yields CDR1 MDHEN and CDR2 SYDVKM. The CDR3 loop spans 15 amino acids. Turning to this clonotype: What it binds is unknown.

These same data were also listed under a study on T cells of mothers and their children. From that paper: Samples came from three healthy Caucasian mothers and their six children. The TCR beta CDR3 read count exceeded 8.5 million for each mother and was some 2.7 million for each child.

The sample comprised blood. The chain recombines TRBV28 with TRBJ2-7; D perhaps matches TRBD1 (5 bases). The receptor's source is a boy younger than 18 in good health. The CDR3 loop reads CASSPRQSPTYEQYF. The CDR3, as DNA: TGTGCCAGCAGTCCCCGACAGAGCCCCACCTACGAGCAGTACTTC.